This entry lists 29 T cell receptor delta chains sequenced from one sample in a study of gamma-delta chains in newborns, infants, children. TCRdb re-called the reads using CATT. The sample lists 1,200 or so delta-chain clones, 2.5% to 3% occurring once. The sequenced sample was blood. These receptor sequences come from a child who was a newborn, infant or young child, either healthy, febrile or measles-vaccinated (not recorded which).

Note on this clone: This may arise from a read error, as a much more abundant clone is one base away. The chain couples TRDV2 to TRDJ3; 12 bases line up with TRDD3. There are 19 residues in the CDR3. Germline loops: CDR1 GEAIGNYY, CDR2 EKD. CDR3 region: CARDTSWGIRSWDTRQMFF. The CDR3 DNA sequence: TGTGCCCGTGACACCAGCTGGGGGATACGCTCCTGGGACACCCGACAGATGTTTTTC.

A word on this clone: One base away lies a much larger clone, so this may be a sequencing read error. The rearrangement joins TRAV29/DV5 to TRDJ1; the match to TRDD3 covers 7 bases. Germline V gene data show CDR1 as NSMFDY and CDR2 as ISSIKDK. The CDR3 is 18 residues long. V lost 0 bases and J lost 0; bases outside the gene matches: 14. CDR3 protein: CAASVCGGCCLNTDKLIF. The CDR3 nucleotides read TGTGCAGCAAGCGTATGCGGGGGATGTTGCCTCAACACCGATAAACTCATCTTT.

Turning to this clone: One base separates it from a far larger clone, so it is likely a read error. The identical CDR3 is also encoded by other nucleotide sequences in the sample. This chain uses TRDV2 with TRDJ1, with D unresolved. V was shortened by 4 bases and J by 2 bases, with 16 bases between the two germline ends. The CDR3 is 15 amino acids. The germline CDR1 and CDR2 sequences are GEAIGNYY and EKD. CDR3 DNA: TGTGCCTGTGATACCGTTCCGGGAGGGACCGATAAACTCATCTTT. Amino acid sequence: CACDTVPGGTDKLIF.

About this clone itself: A single base is all that separates this from a far larger clone, so a read error is likely. The rearrangement joins TRDV2 to TRDJ3; 7 positions match TRDD3. Germline lookup yields CDR1 GEAIGNYY and CDR2 EKD. This CDR3 region has 18 residues. The CDR3 sequence is CACDSTGDSSWDTRQVFF. In nucleotides, the CDR3 is TGTGCCTGTGACAGTACTGGGGATAGCTCCTGGGACACCCGACAGGTGTTTTTC.

As to this clone: Translating this DNA gives a protein that differs at residue 3 from the TCRdb one, which belongs to a much larger clone; a read error is likely, and the protein shown is this translation. This chain connects TRDV2 to TRDJ2; TRDD3 agrees at 9 bases. CDR1 is GEAIGNYY and CDR2 is EKD in the germline V gene. This CDR3 region has 16 residues. The CDR3 is CARDTVGDTLTAQLFF. CDR3 DNA: TGTGCCCGTGACACCGTGGGGGATACTTTGACAGCACAACTCTTCTTT.

This clone came up a few times. A far larger clone is a single base away, which makes a read error likely. Other DNA variants within this sample encode the same CDR3. CDR3 sequence reads: CACDVLGDTWDTRQMFF. The CDR3 DNA is TGTGCCTGTGACGTGCTGGGGGATACCTGGGACACCCGACAGATGTTTTTC. The V gene is TRDV2, the J gene TRDJ3; 10 bases line up with TRDD3. The V segment lost 3 bases and the J segment 2 bases; nucleotides outside the gene matches: 3. The CDR3 contains 17 residues. Germline V CDR1 and CDR2: GEAIGNYY, EKD.

Comment on this clone: This may be a read error: a much more frequent sequence differs by one nucleotide. At the DNA level, this CDR3 is encoded by other sequences in the same sample as well. The CDR3 DNA is TGTGCCTGTGACCCAGTTGGGCCACCGACCGATAAACTCATCTTT. It specifies CACDPVGPPTDKLIF. This chain joins TRDV2 and TRDJ1; the D is unclear. With 3 bases removed from V and 2 bases from J, the gap between germline ends came to 15 bases. The CDR3 is 15 residues long. The germline CDR1 and CDR2 sequences are GEAIGNYY and EKD.

This clone was seen a few times. A far larger clone is only one base removed, so a read error is likely. The V and J genes are TRDV2 and TRDJ3; TRDD3 agrees at 10 bases. Germline CDR1 GEAIGNYY, CDR2 EKD. CDR3 length: 18 amino acids. CDR3 sequence (DNA): TGTGCCTGTGACAATACTGGGGGATTCTCCTGGGACGCCCGACAGATGTTTTTC. Amino acids: CACDNTGGFSWDARQMFF.

This clone was found a few times. With a much larger clone just one base away, this may be a read error. Within the sample, other DNA sequences also encode this same CDR3. This chain links TRDV2 with TRDJ3, with 11 bases lining up with TRDD3. Unmatched junction bases numbered 3, after V lost 0 bases and J lost 0 bases. The CDR3 has 19 residues. CDR1 GEAIGNYY and CDR2 EKD come from the germline V gene. CDR3 sequence (DNA): TGTGCCTGTGACACCGTACTGGGGGATAGCTCCTGGGACACCCGACAGATGTTTTTC. This gives the protein CACDTVLGDSSWDTRQMFF.

On this clone: This clone may be a read error of a much larger clone one base away. This sequence joins TRDV2 and TRDJ3; 9 bases match TRDD3. The trim removed 3 bases at V and 2 bases at J, leaving 7 bases unmatched. CDR1 is GEAIGNYY, CDR2 EKD, per germline. This CDR3 region has 18 residues. CDR3 coding DNA: TGTGCCTGTGACCCACTGGGGGACAGCCCCTGGGACACCCGACAGATGTTTTTC. This sequence encodes CACDPLGDSPWDTRQMFF.

Regarding this clone: A read error may explain this, as a much larger clone is one base away. V and J are TRDV2 and TRDJ3; 10 bases are a match to TRDD3. CDR1 is GEAIGNYY, CDR2 EKD, per germline. The CDR3 is made up of 18 amino acids. CDR3 protein: CASDTAGGYSWDTRQMFF. The DNA of the CDR3 is TGTGCCAGTGACACCGCTGGGGGATACTCCTGGGACACCCGACAGATGTTTTTC.

This clone was counted between two and nine times. Just one base apart from a much larger clone, this may be a read error. The J gene is TRDJ3, the V gene TRDV2, with 10 bases identical to TRDD3. Per germline, CDR1 GEAIGNYY and CDR2 EKD. This CDR3 region has 21 residues. CDR3: CACDTGTIGGYGSWDARQMFF. The CDR3 DNA is TGTGCCTGTGACACCGGCACCATCGGGGGATACGGCTCCTGGGACGCCCGACAGATGTTTTTC.

As for this clone: The same CDR3 also results from other DNA sequences found in this sample. The CDR3: CACDTGLGDTRGSWDTRQMFF. In nucleotides, the CDR3 is TGTGCCTGTGACACCGGACTGGGAGATACGCGTGGTTCCTGGGACACCCGACAGATGTTTTTC. This chain joins TRDV2 and TRDJ3, with D tentatively TRDD3 (6 bases). The CDR3 covers 21 residues. The V gene's germline CDR1 is GEAIGNYY and CDR2 EKD. Trimming took off 0 bases at V and 1 base at J, with 21 bases between the two ends.

In the case of this clone: The protein given by TCRdb reflects a much larger clone and differs at residue 2 from this DNA's translation, likely from a read error; the protein shown is the DNA's translation. This rearrangement joins TRDV2 to TRDJ1, with D hard to call. The CDR3 consists of 16 residues. The germline V gene encodes CDR1 GEAIGNYY and CDR2 EKD. CDR3 sequence (DNA): TGTTCCTGTGACACCGTAGGGCCAGCTTACACCGATAAACTCATCTTT. Amino acids: CSCDTVGPAYTDKLIF.

This clone ranks as large. The chain recombines TRDV2 with TRDJ2, with 8 bases matching TRDD3. The CDR3 is 16 residues long. Per germline, CDR1 GEAIGNYY and CDR2 EKD. The junction had 5 bases not matched to a gene; V was cut back by 0 bases and J by 3 bases. CDR3 in amino acids: CACDTVGDFLTAQLFF. The CDR3 nucleotides are TGTGCCTGTGACACCGTGGGGGATTTCCTGACAGCACAACTCTTCTTT.

Details on this clone: A much larger clone lies one base from this, so it may be a read error. The sample has other DNA sequences that encode this CDR3 too. CDR3 protein: CACDVLGEALTAQLFF. The CDR3 DNA sequence: TGTGCCTGTGACGTACTGGGGGAAGCTTTGACAGCACAACTCTTTTTT. The chain has TRDV2 and TRDJ2; 9 bases are shared with TRDD3. This CDR3 is 16 amino acids long. Per germline, CDR1 GEAIGNYY and CDR2 EKD.

A remark on this clone: Just one base apart from a much larger clone, this may be a read error. J is TRDJ3 and V is TRDV2, with 10 bases identical to TRDD3. The CDR3 extends over 20 amino acids. Germline CDR1 GEAIGNYY, CDR2 EKD. The CDR3 is CACDTVLGDPSSRDTRQMFF. The CDR3 DNA follows: TGTGCCTGTGACACCGTACTGGGGGATCCTAGCTCCCGGGACACCCGACAGATGTTTTTC.

As concerns this clone: A much larger clone differs from this one at a single base, so this may be a read error. Other DNA sequences in the same sample also yield this CDR3. The chain combines TRDV2 with TRDJ1; D might be TRDD2 (8 bases). V was clipped by 3 bases and J by 1 base, with 35 bases between them. Looked up from germline, CDR1 is GEAIGNYY and CDR2 is EKD. The CDR3 consists of 22 residues. The CDR3 coding sequence is TGTGCCTGTGACCGGCTTCCTACTTTACGTACTGGTGGATACGCTATCACCGATAAACTCATCTTT. This sequence encodes CACDRLPTLRTGGYAITDKLIF.

Turning to this clone: It is likely a read error: a sequence one base away is far more abundant. The V call is TRDV2, the J call TRDJ1; 13 bases align to TRDD3. J was trimmed by 1 base and V by 4 bases; bases with no gene match: 11. The CDR3 has 18 amino acids. CDR1 GEAIGNYY and CDR2 EKD come from the germline V gene. In DNA, the CDR3 is TGTGCCTGTGAGTCCCCCGGTACTGGGGGATACGTCACCGATAAACTCATCTTT. Encoded protein: CACESPGTGGYVTDKLIF.

By share of the sample, this clone is medium-sized. The sample holds other DNA sequences that translate to the same CDR3. The chain links TRDV2 to TRDJ3, with TRDD3 matching over 10 bases. CDR3 size: 19 residues. V was pared by 0 bases and J by 3 bases, with 7 bases of the junction left unmatched. Germline assignment: CDR1 GEAIGNYY and CDR2 EKD. CDR3 region: CACDTVNGGYNWDTRQMFF. Here the CDR3 DNA reads TGTGCCTGTGACACCGTAAATGGGGGATACAACTGGGACACCCGACAGATGTTTTTC.

In its sample, this clone is large. The V and J genes are TRDV2 and TRDJ1; D not resolved. V was clipped by 3 bases and J by 3 bases, with 13 bases between them. CDR3 size: 14 residues. The germline V gene encodes CDR1 GEAIGNYY and CDR2 EKD. Here the CDR3 reads CACDPLRTADKLIF. CDR3 DNA: TGTGCCTGTGACCCTTTGAGGACTGCCGATAAACTCATCTTT.

Note on this clone: A far larger clone is only one base removed, so a read error is likely. This chain uses TRDV2 with TRDJ1, with 7 nucleotides matching TRDD3. The CDR3 covers 18 residues. V dropped 1 base and J dropped 0; count of bases not matched to a gene: 13. Germline CDR1 is GEAIGNYY and CDR2 is EKD. CDR3 protein: CACDTLGVGRSYTDKLIF. The CDR3, as DNA: TGTGCCTGTGACACTCTGGGGGTTGGCCGATCGTACACCGATAAACTCATCTTT.

A remark on this clone: With a far larger clone one base away, a read error is the likely cause. This chain uses TRDV2 with TRDJ1; 11 bases align to TRDD3. This CDR3 is built from 19 residues. Germline CDR1 and CDR2: GEAIGNYY and EKD. CDR3 sequence reads: CARDTVRSGGYPDTDKLIF. DNA of the CDR3: TGTGCCCGTGACACCGTAAGATCTGGGGGATACCCTGACACCGATAAACTCATCTTT.

This clone was seen only a few times. The TCRdb record carries a much larger clone's protein, which differs from this DNA's translation at residue 6; a read error is the likely cause, and the protein listed here is the DNA translation. This CDR3 is also generated by other DNA sequences in the sample. This chain connects TRDV2 to TRDJ3; tentative D call: TRDD3 (6 bases). From germline, CDR1 is GEAIGNYY and CDR2 EKD. The V and J ends lost 0 bases and 0 bases respectively, with 8 bases between them. The CDR3 loop spans 17 amino acids. CDR3 sequence reads: CACDTRGSSWDTRQMFF. CDR3 DNA: TGTGCCTGTGACACCCGGGGGAGCTCCTGGGACACCCGACAGATGTTTTTC.

Remarks on this clone: A much bigger clone sits one base away, suggesting this may be a read error. The genes are TRDV2 and TRDJ3; TRDD3 aligns across 13 bases. Germline V gene data show CDR1 as GEAIGNYY and CDR2 as EKD. The length of the CDR3 is 20 residues. This CDR3 reads CARDTVLGDTRSWDTRQMFF. The CDR3 bases are TGTGCCCGTGACACCGTACTGGGGGATACGCGCTCCTGGGACACCCGACAGATGTTTTTC.

In this sample, this clone turned up a few times. A much larger clone differs from this one at a single base, so this may be a read error. The chain couples TRDV2 to TRDJ3, with 9 nucleotides matching TRDD3. Looked up from germline, CDR1 is GEAIGNYY and CDR2 is EKD. The CDR3 consists of 20 residues. Here the CDR3 reads CARDTVLGEPSSWDTRQMFF. DNA for the CDR3: TGTGCCCGTGACACCGTACTGGGGGAGCCGAGCTCCTGGGACACCCGACAGATGTTTTTC.

Turning to this clone: The protein TCRdb gives is from a much larger clone and does not agree with this DNA's translation at residue 10, likely a read error; the protein shown here comes from the DNA. J is TRDJ1 and V is TRDV2, with 9 bases aligning to TRDD3. The ends lost 2 bases at V and 0 bases at J; junction bases unmatched: 9. CDR3 length: 17 residues. Germline V gene sequence: CDR1 GEAIGNYY, CDR2 EKD. The CDR3 nucleotides are TGTGCCTGTGACAGCCTTACTGGGGGACAAGACACCGATAAACTCATCTTT. Translating it yields CACDSLTGGQDTDKLIF.

This clone was observed a few times. A much larger clonotype is one base distant, so this may be a read error. The chain links TRDV2 to TRDJ1, with D possibly being TRDD3 (5 bases). This CDR3 region has 14 residues. Germline CDR1 and CDR2: GEAIGNYY and EKD. V lost 0 bases to trimming and J lost 3 bases, with 10 bases between them. This chain's CDR3 is CACDTGWDADKLIF. In nucleotides, the CDR3 is TGTGCCTGTGACACCGGATGGGATGCCGATAAACTCATCTTT.

The table lists this clone with a few counts. For this DNA, TCRdb reports the protein of a much larger clone, which diverges at residue 4, most likely from a read error; the protein presented here is translated directly from the DNA. The chain employs TRDV2 and TRDJ2; the D is unclear. Germline values: CDR1 GEAIGNYY, CDR2 EKD. The CDR3 is 15 amino acids. The CDR3 region has the DNA TGTGCCTGTGGCACCGTGAGCCCTTTGACAGCACAACTCTTCTTT. As protein: CACGTVSPLTAQLFF.